Described below is a single T cell receptor (beta chain) sequence and its context. In the authors' workflow: Reference gene primer amplification yielded estimated nucleated cell counts. The method was immunoSEQ multiplex PCR; TCRdb's version includes in-frame clones alone and lacks a portion of them. V, J and clone size are taken as reported in that table, and D and trimming were inferred from the DNA itself. The table has about 270,000 clones, 75% to 90% seen once. This sample is part of a study of blood T cell repertoires in COVID-19. Whole-study context: The study drew acute and convalescent COVID-19 samples from the United States, Italy and Spain.

The V end was cut by 0 bases, the J end by 9 bases, with 16 bases between. CDR1 is SGHNT, CDR2 YYREEE, per germline (reference sequence). The CDR3 totals 16 residues. The gene calls are TRBV5-4 and TRBJ1-6; weak D call: TRBD1 (6 bases). The receptor's source is a woman between 65 and 79 years old with acute or convalescent COVID-19. Material: peripheral blood. For the CDR3, the DNA is TGTGCCAGCAGCTTGGAGGCGGGGGGGCTAGGTTCACCCCTCCACTTT. It yields the protein CASSLEAGGLGSPLHF. The entire variable domain, with the rest obtained from reference TRBV5-4 and TRBJ1-6, is as follows: ETGVTQSPTHLIKTRGQQVTLRCSSQSGHNTVSWYQQALGQGPQFIFQYYREEENGRGNFPPRFSGLQFPNYSSELNVNALELDDSALYLCASSLEAGGLGSPLHFGNGTRLTVT.